One and the same sample provided the 18 T cell receptor beta chains below, sequenced in a study of shared clonotypes between healthy human individuals. Clones were read by immunoSEQ multiplex PCR, and TCRdb kept only the in-frame ones, dropping some. The data show about 2,500,000 clones, around 94% seen once. The material sequenced was naive CD4+ T cells sorted from blood. Sample subset: CD45RA+ positively selected. Source of these receptors: a man between 18 and 29 years old in good health.

The chain has TRBV7-6 and TRBJ1-5; TRBD1 aligns across 8 bases. CDR3 size: 15 residues. V lost 1 base to trimming and J lost 6 bases; unmatched junction nucleotides: 5. Per the germline V gene, CDR1 is SGHVS and CDR2 is FNYEAQ. This CDR3 reads CASSLVPGGLQPQHF. The CDR3 DNA reads as TGTGCCAGCAGCTTAGTTCCAGGGGGCCTTCAGCCCCAGCATTTT.

V is TRBV7-8 and J is TRBJ2-3; D is unresolved. The CDR3 runs to 14 residues. The germline V gene has CDR1 SGHVS and CDR2 FQNEAQ. V was shortened by 3 bases and J by 2 bases, with 9 bases between the two germline ends. The CDR3 sequence: CASSFPYNTDTQYF. The CDR3, as DNA: TGTGCCAGCAGCTTCCCCTATAACACAGATACGCAGTATTTT.

The V and J genes are TRBV19 and TRBJ2-1; unclear D gene. Deletions cut 4 bases from V and 7 bases from J, with 14 bases between. Germline V lookup: CDR1 LNHDA, CDR2 SQIVND (reference sequence). CDR3 length: 14 amino acids. The CDR3: CASSKSGGFNEQFF. In DNA, the CDR3 is TGTGCCAGTAGTAAGTCGGGTGGGTTTAATGAGCAGTTCTTC.

The chain recombines TRBV7-9 with TRBJ2-1; no reliable D call. Trimming pared 1 base from V and 5 bases from J, leaving 6 bases between. The CDR3 length is 13 residues. Germline-derived CDR1 and CDR2 are SEHNR and FQNEAQ (reference sequence). Here the CDR3 DNA reads TGTGCCAGCAGCTTAGGCGCAAACAATGAGCAGTTCTTC. Its translation is CASSLGANNEQFF.

There are a few counts of this clone. The chain has TRBV28 and TRBJ1-4; D remains unclear. This CDR3 is 15 amino acids long. Germline V gives CDR1 MDHEN, CDR2 SYDVKM. Trimming removed 8 bases from V and 5 bases from J, with 18 bases in between. CDR3 protein: CASGLDPPGNEKLFF. DNA of the CDR3: TGTGCCAGCGGACTAGACCCCCCGGGAAATGAAAAACTGTTTTTT.

The chain employs TRBV10-3 and TRBJ2-3, with 9 bases identical to TRBD1. V was clipped by 5 bases and J by 3 bases; unmatched bases: 6. This CDR3 contains 15 residues. Per the germline V gene, CDR1 is ENHRY and CDR2 is SYGVKD. The CDR3 nucleotides read TGTGCCATCAGTTCCGGGACAGGGAGGACAGATACGCAGTATTTT. Translated, it gives CAISSGTGRTDTQYF.

V gene TRBV2 combines with J gene TRBJ2-3, with D perhaps TRBD2 (6 bases). V gave up 4 bases and J gave up 2 bases, with 10 bases separating them. This CDR3 is built from 14 residues. Germline V gives CDR1 SNHLY, CDR2 FYNNEI. CDR3 sequence reads: CASSGGRLTDTQYF. The CDR3 DNA is TGTGCCAGCAGTGGAGGGAGGCTCACAGATACGCAGTATTTT.

V gene TRBV5-1 combines with J gene TRBJ2-3; 7 bases align to TRBD2. Germline CDR1 is SGHRS and CDR2 is YFSETQ. The CDR3 is 15 residues long. V lost 4 bases, J lost 3 bases, and 8 bases stayed unmatched. CDR3 protein: CASSPQQGGTDTQYF. CDR3 DNA: TGCGCCAGCAGCCCTCAGCAGGGAGGGACAGATACGCAGTATTTT.

The rearrangement joins TRBV6-1 to TRBJ2-3, with D maybe TRBD1 (6 bases). The V and J ends lost 6 bases and 4 bases respectively, with 14 bases between them. The CDR3 is 14 residues long. Germline lookup yields CDR1 MNHNS and CDR2 SASEGT. DNA of the CDR3: TGTGCCAGCAGGCCCCAGGGACACGCAGATACGCAGTATTTT. This gives the protein CASRPQGHADTQYF.

The rearrangement links TRBV20-1 to TRBJ1-1; no definite D call. This CDR3 spans 10 amino acids. Germline lookup yields CDR1 DFQATT and CDR2 SNEGSKA (reference sequence). V lost 6 bases to trimming and J lost 6 bases, with 8 bases between them. CDR3 protein: CSALTPEAFF. CDR3 DNA sequence: TGCAGTGCCTTAACACCTGAAGCTTTCTTT.

The rearrangement uses TRBV5-1 and TRBJ2-2, with 8 bases aligning to TRBD1. Losses at the gene ends were 0 bases for V and 5 bases for J; bases not matched to a gene: 9. Germline V gene data show CDR1 as SGHRS and CDR2 as YFSETQ. The CDR3 sequence is 17 residues long. The CDR3 bases are TGCGCCAGCAGCTTGGCTATCGGACAGGGTTATACCGGGGAGCTGTTTTTT. Its protein is CASSLAIGQGYTGELFF.

This chain connects TRBV18 to TRBJ2-1, with 7 bases aligning to TRBD2. This CDR3 spans 14 amino acids. CDR1 and CDR2 (germline): KGHSH, LQKENI. V lost 3 bases, J lost 8 bases, and 7 bases stayed unmatched. The CDR3 DNA is TGTGCCAGCTCACCGGGACTAACCATGGATGAGCAGTTCTTC. This gives the protein CASSPGLTMDEQFF.

The V call is TRBV19, the J call TRBJ2-5, with D unclear. The CDR3 consists of 14 residues. The germline V and J ends were trimmed by 1 base and 5 bases, with 11 bases remaining between them. Germline assignment: CDR1 LNHDA and CDR2 SQIVND (reference sequence). CDR3: CASSIGAMAETQYF. CDR3 DNA: TGTGCCAGTAGTATAGGAGCGATGGCCGAGACCCAGTACTTC.

This clone was detected only once. V is TRBV9 and J is TRBJ2-2; no clear D gene. This CDR3 is 14 amino acids long. Germline V gene sequence: CDR1 SGDLS, CDR2 YYNGEE. The V and J ends lost 4 bases and 5 bases respectively, with 12 bases between them. The CDR3 loop is CASSLTWGTGELFF. DNA of the CDR3: TGTGCCAGCAGCCTCACCTGGGGAACCGGGGAGCTGTTTTTT. The variable domain in full, with the rest retrieved from reference TRBV9 and TRBJ2-2, is DSGVTQTPKHLITATGQRVTLRCSPRSGDLSVYWYQQSLDQGLQFLIQYYNGEERAKGNILERFSAQQFPDLHSELNLSSLELGDSALYFCASSLTWGTGELFFGEGSRLTVL.

V gene TRBV10-3 combines with J gene TRBJ2-2, with TRBD1 matching 7 bases. V lost 6 bases to trimming and J lost 6 bases; unmatched junction nucleotides: 7. This CDR3 has 14 amino acids. Germline-derived CDR1 and CDR2 are ENHRY and SYGVKD. The CDR3, as DNA: TGTGCCATCAGGGGACAGCTTGCTGCCGGGGAGCTGTTTTTT. This sequence encodes CAIRGQLAAGELFF.

Concerning this clone: The sample holds other DNA sequences that translate to the same CDR3. The rearrangement links TRBV5-1 to TRBJ2-3; tentatively, D is TRBD1 (5 bases). Germline CDR1 reads SGHRS; CDR2 reads YFSETQ. The CDR3 loop spans 14 amino acids. V lost 3 bases and J 0 bases, leaving 8 bases between the germline ends. Written as DNA, the CDR3 is TGCGCCAGCAGCTCGCAGGGAAGCACAGATACGCAGTATTTT. It yields the protein CASSSQGSTDTQYF. The complete variable domain, with remaining parts taken from reference TRBV5-1 and TRBJ2-3, reads KAGVTQTPRYLIKTRGQQVTLSCSPISGHRSVSWYQQTPGQGLQFLFEYFSETQRNKGNFPGRFSGRQFSNSRSEMNVSTLELGDSALYLCASSSQGSTDTQYFGPGTRLTVL.

The chain joins TRBV11-3 to TRBJ2-2; 9 bases fit TRBD1. Germline values: CDR1 SGHNT, CDR2 YENEEA. With 4 bases clipped from V and 4 bases from J, the junction kept 4 bases outside the gene matches. The CDR3 is 15 residues long. The DNA of the CDR3 is TGTGCCAGCAGCTCCAGGACAGGGGTCACCGGGGAGCTGTTTTTT. Translation: CASSSRTGVTGELFF.

The rearrangement uses TRBV30 and TRBJ2-5, with D perhaps matching TRBD1 (5 bases). Between the trimmed V and J ends, which lost 1 base and 2 bases, there was a span of 14 bases. This CDR3 spans 15 amino acids. The germline CDR1 and CDR2 sequences are GTSNPN and SVGIG (reference sequence). The chain's CDR3 is CAWSAPRTQQETQYF. CDR3 in DNA: TGTGCCTGGAGTGCCCCGAGGACACAACAAGAGACCCAGTACTTC.